The 10 T cell receptor beta chains reported below all come from one sample, sequenced in a study of cytomegalovirus exposure and HLA in healthy donors. Amplification used 60 Vbeta primers and 13 Jbeta primers. Measured with immunoSEQ multiplex PCR; TCRdb has only the in-frame clones, and not every one. Of about 76,000 clones listed, about 70% are singletons. Sequencing was carried out using PBMCs. The receptors come from a male donor in good health and CMV-seropositive.

The genes are TRBV27 and TRBJ1-6, with 10 bases aligning to TRBD1. CDR3 size: 15 residues. Germline V CDR1 and CDR2: MNHEY, SMNVEV (reference sequence). V gave up 4 bases and J gave up 7 bases; unmatched junction bases: 4. In nucleotides, the CDR3 is TGTGCCAGCAGTTGGAAGGGACAGGGGAATTCACCCCTCCACTTT. Translating gives CASSWKGQGNSPLHF.

The genes are TRBV19 and TRBJ2-7; D is undetermined. The length of the CDR3 is 13 residues. CDR1 and CDR2 (germline): LNHDA, SQIVND (reference sequence). V was pared by 1 base and J by 3 bases, with 7 bases between. DNA for the CDR3: TGTGCCAGTAGTATAGGTAGCAGCTACGAGCAGTACTTC. Encoded protein: CASSIGSSYEQYF.

The V call is TRBV5-1, the J call TRBJ2-3, with 8 bases matching TRBD2. Unmatched junction bases numbered 11, after V lost 0 bases and J lost 5 bases. Germline CDR1 SGHRS, CDR2 YFSETQ. CDR3 length: 17 residues. The CDR3 sequence is CASSLALAGSRGDTQYF. Here the CDR3 DNA reads TGCGCCAGCAGCTTGGCCTTAGCGGGATCTAGGGGAGATACGCAGTATTTT.

V is TRBV19 and J is TRBJ2-3, with 7 bases matching TRBD1. Germline CDR1 and CDR2: LNHDA and SQIVND (reference sequence). Trimming removed 5 bases from V and 3 bases from J; junction bases left unmatched: 5. CDR3 size: 14 residues. The CDR3 bases are TGTGCCAGTAGTCCGTCGACAGGGACAGATACGCAGTATTTT. This codes for CASSPSTGTDTQYF.

Turning to this clone: Compared with germline, one end of the junction differs, possibly owing to a read error. The chain combines TRBV7-6 with TRBJ2-2, with 8 bases matching TRBD1. The CDR3 has 16 amino acids. Germline V lookup: CDR1 SGHVS, CDR2 FNYEAQ. The CDR3 spells CASSPGRTGNTGGLFF. CDR3 nucleotide sequence: TGTGCCAGCAGCCCGGGCCGGACAGGGAACACCGGGGGGCTGTTTTTT.

The CDR3 DNA reads TGTGCCAGCAGCCAAGCCACAAGTACCGGGGAGCTGTTTTTT. As protein: CASSQATSTGELFF. J is TRBJ2-2 and V is TRBV14; D call uncertain. There are 14 residues in the CDR3. Trimming removed 1 base from V and 5 bases from J, with 8 bases in between. Germline V lookup: CDR1 SGHDN, CDR2 FVKESK.

V usage is TRBV10-1 and J usage is TRBJ2-4; TRBD2 agrees at 13 bases. CDR1 is WNHNN, CDR2 SYGVQD, per germline (reference sequence). After removal of 8 bases from V and 3 bases from J, the junction contained 16 bases not matched to a gene. CDR3 length: 19 residues. The CDR3 sequence: CASCDSGLAGVSNKNIQYF. The DNA for the CDR3 is TGCGCCAGCTGCGACAGTGGACTAGCGGGAGTAAGTAACAAAAACATTCAGTACTTC.

The chain couples TRBV9 to TRBJ2-7; possibly TRBD1 for D (5 bases). The germline CDR1 and CDR2 sequences are SGDLS and YYNGEE. This CDR3 has 14 amino acids. Trimming shortened V by 3 bases and J by 4 bases, and 14 bases separated the two germline ends. Here the CDR3 reads CASSERQFSYEQYF. The DNA of the CDR3 is TGTGCCAGCAGCGAAAGACAGTTTAGTTACGAGCAGTACTTC.

This clone was detected only once. The rearrangement links TRBV7-3 to TRBJ2-2; 11 nucleotides align to TRBD2. After removal of 6 bases from V and 6 bases from J, the junction contained 3 bases not matched to a gene. The CDR3 has 14 residues. Germline CDR1 SGHTA, CDR2 FQGTGA. This chain's CDR3 is CASSLAGGPGELFF. The CDR3 DNA is TGTGCCAGCAGTTTAGCGGGAGGGCCCGGGGAGCTGTTTTTT.

V usage is TRBV5-1 and J usage is TRBJ2-1; tentative D call: TRBD2 (5 bases). Trimming took 7 bases from V and 5 from J, leaving 19 bases between them. Germline V CDR1 and CDR2: SGHRS, YFSETQ. This CDR3 region has 15 residues. CDR3 in DNA: TGCGCCAGCTTCCCCTATGCGGGTCTGAACAATGAGCAGTTCTTC. This gives the protein CASFPYAGLNNEQFF.